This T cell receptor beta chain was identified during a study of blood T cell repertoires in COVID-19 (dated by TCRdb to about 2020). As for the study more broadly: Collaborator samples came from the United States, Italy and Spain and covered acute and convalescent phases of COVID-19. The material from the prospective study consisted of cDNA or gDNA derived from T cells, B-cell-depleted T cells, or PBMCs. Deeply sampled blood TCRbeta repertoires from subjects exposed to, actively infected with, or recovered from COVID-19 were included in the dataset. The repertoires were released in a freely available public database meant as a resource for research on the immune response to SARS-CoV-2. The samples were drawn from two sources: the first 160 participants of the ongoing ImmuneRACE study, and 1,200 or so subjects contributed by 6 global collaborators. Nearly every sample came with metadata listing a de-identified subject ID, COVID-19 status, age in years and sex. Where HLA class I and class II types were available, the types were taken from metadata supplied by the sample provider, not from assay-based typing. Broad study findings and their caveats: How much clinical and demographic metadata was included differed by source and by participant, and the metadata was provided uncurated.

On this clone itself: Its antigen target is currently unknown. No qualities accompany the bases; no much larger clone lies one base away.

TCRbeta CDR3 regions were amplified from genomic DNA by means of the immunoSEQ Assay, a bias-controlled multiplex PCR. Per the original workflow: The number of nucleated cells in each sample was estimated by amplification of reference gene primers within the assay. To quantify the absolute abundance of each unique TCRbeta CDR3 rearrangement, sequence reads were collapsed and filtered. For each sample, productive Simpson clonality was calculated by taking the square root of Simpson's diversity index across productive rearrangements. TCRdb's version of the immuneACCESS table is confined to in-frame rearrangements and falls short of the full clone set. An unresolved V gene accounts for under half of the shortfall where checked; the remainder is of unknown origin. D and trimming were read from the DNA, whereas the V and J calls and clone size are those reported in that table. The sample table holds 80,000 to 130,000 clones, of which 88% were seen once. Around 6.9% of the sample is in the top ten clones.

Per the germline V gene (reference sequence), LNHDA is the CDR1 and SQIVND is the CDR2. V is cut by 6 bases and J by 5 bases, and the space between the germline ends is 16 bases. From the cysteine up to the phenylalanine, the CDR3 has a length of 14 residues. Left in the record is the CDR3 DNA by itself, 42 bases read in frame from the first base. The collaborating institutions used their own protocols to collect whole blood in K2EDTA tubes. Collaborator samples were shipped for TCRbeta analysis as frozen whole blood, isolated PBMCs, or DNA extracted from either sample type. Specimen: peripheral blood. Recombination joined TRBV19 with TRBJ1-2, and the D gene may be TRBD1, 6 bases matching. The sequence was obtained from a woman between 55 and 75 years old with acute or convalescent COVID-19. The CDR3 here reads CASSAGALGYGYTF. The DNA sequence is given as TGTGCCAGTAGCGCAGGGGCCCTTGGTTATGGCTACACCTTC.